Listed below are T cell receptor beta chains from one sample, sequenced in a study of T cell responses to AZD1222 COVID-19 vaccine. The data were produced by immunoSEQ multiplex PCR, yet TCRdb's version contains in-frame clones alone and is incomplete. Altogether fewer than 200,000 clones are present, around 90% being singletons, with the ten largest covering 3.5% to 5.5%. The starting material was peripheral blood, obtained 28 days after the second dose of the MenACWY control vaccine. The receptors shown here come from an adult who received the MenACWY meningococcal vaccine as a control. Each CDR3 is given with its conserved first and last residue. D genes are given only for firm matches. Clone size is given for some rows only: seen once, a few or many times, or a class if the clone is expanded.

j_gene,abundance,len,d_gene,v_gene,CDR3nt,CDR3aa
TRBJ2-1,NA,16,TRBD2,TRBV28,TGTGCCAGCAGTTCCCCAGGGACTAGAGGGCTTCCTGAGCAGTTCTTC,CASSSPGTRGLPEQFF
TRBJ1-1,NA,13,NA,TRBV9,TGTGCCAGCAGCGTAGTTCAGGGCACTGAAGCTTTCTTT,CASSVVQGTEAFF
TRBJ1-5,NA,18,TRBD1,TRBV15,TGTGCCACCAGCAGAGTTGCGGCGGGACAGGGAAACGCTCAGCCCCAGCATTTT,CATSRVAAGQGNAQPQHF
TRBJ1-6,NA,14,NA,TRBV20-1,TGCAGTGCTAGTAGGGAGACCTATAATTCACCCCTCCACTTT,CSASRETYNSPLHF
TRBJ1-1,NA,15,TRBD1,TRBV6-2/TRBV6-3,TGTGCCAGCAGTAGGACAGGGGGCTGGAACACTGAAGCTTTCTTT,CASSRTGGWNTEAFF
TRBJ1-1,NA,13,NA,TRBV10-1,TGCGCCAGCAGTGATTTAGAGAACACTGAAGCTTTCTTT,CASSDLENTEAFF
TRBJ2-1,once,14,TRBD2,TRBV7-3,TGTGCCAGCAGCCTCCCTACGGGAGGTGGTGAGCAGTTCTTC,CASSLPTGGGEQFF
TRBJ2-2,once,18,TRBD1,TRBV28,TGTGCCAGCAGTTTACAGGGGGCAATTTCTCGGAACACCGGGGAGCTGTTTTTT,CASSLQGAISRNTGELFF
TRBJ2-1,NA,13,NA,TRBV9,TGTGCCAGCAGCACTTCCCCCTACAATGAGCAGTTCTTC,CASSTSPYNEQFF
TRBJ1-2,NA,14,NA,TRBV19,TGTGCCAGTAAGGACCACCCGGCCCTCTATGGCTACACCTTC,CASKDHPALYGYTF
TRBJ1-2,NA,16,NA,TRBV28,TGTGCCAGCAGTTTGCGTTCGACTGATCAGGTGTATGGCTACACCTTC,CASSLRSTDQVYGYTF
TRBJ1-3,NA,16,NA,TRBV7-2,TGTGCCAGCAGCTTATATCAGGGAAACTCTGGAAACACCATATATTTT,CASSLYQGNSGNTIYF
TRBJ2-1,NA,13,NA,TRBV12-3/TRBV12-4,TGTGCCAGCAGTTACGTATCAATGAATGAGCAGTTCTTC,CASSYVSMNEQFF
TRBJ2-1,NA,13,NA,TRBV7-9,TGTGCCAGCAGCCCCCCAGTTTCATATGAGCAGTTCTTC,CASSPPVSYEQFF
TRBJ2-5,NA,17,TRBD2,TRBV7-2,TGTGCCAGCAGCTTAGAAACCAGCGGGAGGGCTAAGGAGACCCAGTACTTC,CASSLETSGRAKETQYF
TRBJ2-1,NA,13,NA,TRBV10-3,TGTGCCATCGGGGGGCACTCCTACAATGAGCAGTTCTTC,CAIGGHSYNEQFF
TRBJ1-4,NA,13,NA,TRBV3-1/TRBV3-2,TGTGCCAGCAGCCATCATTCTGACGGAAAACTGTTTTTT,CASSHHSDGKLFF
TRBJ1-1,NA,13,NA,TRBV28,TGTGCCAGCAGGTTGGACAGCAACACTGAAGCTTTCTTT,CASRLDSNTEAFF
TRBJ2-1,NA,21,TRBD2,TRBV5-3,TGTGCCAGAAGGGAGCCTAGCTACGGGACTAGCGGGAGCTACCCCTACAATGAGCAGTTCTTC,CARREPSYGTSGSYPYNEQFF
TRBJ1-2,once,13,TRBD1,TRBV28,TGTGCCAGCAGTTTGGGACAGAACTATGGCTACACCTTC,CASSLGQNYGYTF
TRBJ2-3,NA,14,TRBD1,TRBV12-5,TGTGCTAGTGGTCTCGGGACAGTCACAGATACGCAGTATTTT,CASGLGTVTDTQYF
TRBJ1-5,NA,15,NA,TRBV24-1,TGTGCCACCAGTGATCCTACAGGGAGCAATCAGCCCCAGCATTTT,CATSDPTGSNQPQHF
TRBJ2-7,NA,13,NA,TRBV24-1,TGTGCCACCAGTGGGCAGGGTGCCTACGAGCAGTACTTC,CATSGQGAYEQYF
TRBJ1-2,NA,13,NA,TRBV12-3/TRBV12-4,TGTGCCAGCCGAGGCCCCGGGTACTATGGCTACACCTTC,CASRGPGYYGYTF
TRBJ1-2,once,14,NA,TRBV5-6,TGTGCCAGCAGCTTGGCCTTGGCAGACTATGGCTACACCTTC,CASSLALADYGYTF
TRBJ1-1,NA,13,TRBD1,TRBV30,TGTGCCTGGAGTGGAGGGGGCTTTACTGAAGCTTTCTTT,CAWSGGGFTEAFF
TRBJ1-2,NA,16,NA,TRBV2,TGTGCCAGCAGTGAAGAGGGGGGCTCCCCTAACTATGGCTACACCTTC,CASSEEGGSPNYGYTF
TRBJ1-4,NA,14,NA,TRBV3-1/TRBV3-2,TGTGCCAGCAGCCAAAGGGCAACTAATGAAAAACTGTTTTTT,CASSQRATNEKLFF
TRBJ1-3,NA,16,NA,TRBV19,TGTGCCAGTAGTTCCAGCATCGGTTTCTCTGGAAACACCATATATTTT,CASSSSIGFSGNTIYF